This T cell receptor beta chain is from a study of naive and memory T cell subsets. Cells stained for CD3, CD4, CD8, CD45RA, CD27 and viability were sorted into four CD45RA/CD27 subsets. Points from the study as a whole: In naive cells, over 95% of TCR sequences were seen only once. Naive and memory repertoire findings lacked a ground truth for validation.

CDR1 and CDR2 (germline): LNHNV, YYDKDF (reference sequence). The CDR3 has 16 amino acids. V gave up 1 base and J gave up 3 bases; unmatched junction bases: 9. This clonotype was seen ten or more times. Its cognate antigen is unknown. An equimolar mix of two oligonucleotides served as the beta constant-region primer for TRBC1 and TRBC2. Four rounds of PCR amplified the ligated cDNA using nested alpha and beta constant-region primers plus SP2. A 12-nucleotide UMI and the SP2 primer were added to the cDNA 3' end by oligonucleotide ligation. Using its own MiXCR run on the UMI-ligation and nested PCR reads, TCRdb lists one record per CDR3 protein. The sample lists about 18,000 distinct CDR3 sequences; 8% to 9.5% were seen once.

This TCR derives from a human donor in good health. The gene calls are TRBV15 and TRBJ2-7; 7 bases match TRBD2. The sequenced sample was central memory CD8+ T cells from blood. CDR3 sequence: CATSRGTSLSDYEQYF. The CDR3 region has the DNA TGTGCCACCAGCAGAGGGACTAGTTTGAGCGACTACGAGCAGTACTTC.